This T cell receptor (beta chain) emerged from a study of blood T cell repertoires in COVID-19. Using immunoSEQ multiplex PCR, the repertoire was profiled, and TCRdb retains in-frame clones only, with some absent. The sample carries roughly 100,000 clones, about 86% recorded once. V lost 0 bases and J lost 3, with 8 bases in between. The CDR3 loop spans 15 amino acids. Germline CDR1 reads MNHNS; CDR2 reads SASEGT. J is TRBJ1-4 and V is TRBV6-1, with D uncertain. Input material: peripheral blood. The sequence derives from a woman in her 70s with acute or convalescent COVID-19. CDR3 in amino acids: CASSEASRANEKLFF. The CDR3 DNA reads as TGTGCCAGCAGTGAAGCGTCCCGGGCTAATGAAAAACTGTTTTTT.